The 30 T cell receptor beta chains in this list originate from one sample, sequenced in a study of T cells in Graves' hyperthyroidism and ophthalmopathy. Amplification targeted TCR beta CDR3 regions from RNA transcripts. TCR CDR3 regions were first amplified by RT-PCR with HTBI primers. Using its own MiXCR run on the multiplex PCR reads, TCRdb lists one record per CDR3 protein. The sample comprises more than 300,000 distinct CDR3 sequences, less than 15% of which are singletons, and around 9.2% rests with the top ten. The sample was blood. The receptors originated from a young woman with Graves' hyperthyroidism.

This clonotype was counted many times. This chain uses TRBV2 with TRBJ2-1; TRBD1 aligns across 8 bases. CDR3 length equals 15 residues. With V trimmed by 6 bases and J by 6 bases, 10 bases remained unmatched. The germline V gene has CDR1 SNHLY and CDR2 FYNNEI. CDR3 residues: CASSPDRGTVNEQFF. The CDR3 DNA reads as TGTGCCAGCAGCCCCGACAGGGGAACGGTCAATGAGCAGTTCTTC.

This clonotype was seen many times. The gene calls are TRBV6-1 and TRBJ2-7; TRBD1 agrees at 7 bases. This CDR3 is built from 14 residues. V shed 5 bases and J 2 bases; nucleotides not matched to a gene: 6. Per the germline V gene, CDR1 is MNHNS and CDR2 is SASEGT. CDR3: CASSNRTGTYEQYF. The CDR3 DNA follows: TGTGCCAGCAGTAACCGGACAGGCACCTACGAGCAGTACTTC.

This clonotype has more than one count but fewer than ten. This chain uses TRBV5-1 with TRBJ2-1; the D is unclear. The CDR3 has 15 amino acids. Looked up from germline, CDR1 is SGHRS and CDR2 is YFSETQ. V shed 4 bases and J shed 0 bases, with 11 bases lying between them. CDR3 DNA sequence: TGCGCCAGCAGCGACCGGATACCCTCCTACAATGAGCAGTTCTTC. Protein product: CASSDRIPSYNEQFF.

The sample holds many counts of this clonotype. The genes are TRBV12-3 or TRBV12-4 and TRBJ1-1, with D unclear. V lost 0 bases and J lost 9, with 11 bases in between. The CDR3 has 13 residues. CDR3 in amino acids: CASSLAASTQAFF. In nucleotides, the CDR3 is TGTGCCAGCAGTTTAGCGGCATCCACCCAAGCTTTCTTT.

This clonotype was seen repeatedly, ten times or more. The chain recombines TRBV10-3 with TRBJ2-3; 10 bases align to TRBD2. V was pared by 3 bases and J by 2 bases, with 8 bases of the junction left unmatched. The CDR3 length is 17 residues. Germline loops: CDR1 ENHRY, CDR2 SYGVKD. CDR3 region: CAISEMTSGSATDTQYF. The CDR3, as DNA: TGTGCCATCAGTGAAATGACTAGCGGGTCTGCCACAGATACGCAGTATTTT.

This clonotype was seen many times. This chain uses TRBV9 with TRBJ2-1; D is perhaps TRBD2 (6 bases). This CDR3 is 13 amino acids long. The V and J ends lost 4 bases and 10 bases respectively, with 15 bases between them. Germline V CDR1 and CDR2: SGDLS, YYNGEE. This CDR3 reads CASSTPGREEQFF. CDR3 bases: TGTGCCAGCAGCACCCCCGGCCGGGAGGAGCAGTTCTTC.

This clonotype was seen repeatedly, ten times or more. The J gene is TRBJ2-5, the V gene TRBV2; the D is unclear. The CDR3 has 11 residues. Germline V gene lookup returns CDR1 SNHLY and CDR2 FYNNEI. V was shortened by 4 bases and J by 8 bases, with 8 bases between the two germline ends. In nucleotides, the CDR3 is TGTGCCAGCAGTGTTCGTCTCACCCAGTACTTC. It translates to CASSVRLTQYF. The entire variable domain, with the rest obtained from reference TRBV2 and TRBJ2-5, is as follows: EPEVTQTPSHQVTQMGQEVILRCVPISNHLYFYWYRQILGQKVEFLVSFYNNEISEKSEIFDDQFSVERPDGSNFTLKIRSTKLEDSAMYFCASSVRLTQYFGPGTRLLVL.

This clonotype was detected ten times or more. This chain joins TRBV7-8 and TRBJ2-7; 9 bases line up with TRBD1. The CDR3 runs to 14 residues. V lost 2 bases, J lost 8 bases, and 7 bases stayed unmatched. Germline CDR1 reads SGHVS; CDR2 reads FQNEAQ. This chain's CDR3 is CASSLTGGQAQQYF. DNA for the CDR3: TGTGCCAGCAGCTTAACAGGGGGCCAAGCGCAGCAGTACTTC.

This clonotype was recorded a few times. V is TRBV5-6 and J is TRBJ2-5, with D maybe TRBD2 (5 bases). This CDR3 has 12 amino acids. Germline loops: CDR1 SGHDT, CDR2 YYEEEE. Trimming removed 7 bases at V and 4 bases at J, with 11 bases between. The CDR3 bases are TGTGCCAGCTGTCTAGGGAGAGAGACCCAGTACTTC. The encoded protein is CASCLGRETQYF. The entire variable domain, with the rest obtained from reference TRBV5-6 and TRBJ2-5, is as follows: DAGVTQSPTHLIKTRGQQVTLRCSPKSGHDTVSWYQQALGQGPQFIFQYYEEEERQRGNFPDRFSGHQFPNYSSELNVNALLLGDSALYLCASCLGRETQYFGPGTRLLVL.

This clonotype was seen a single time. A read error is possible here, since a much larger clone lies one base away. The chain's CDR3 is CASSLVAEDHGELFF. CDR3 nucleotide sequence: TGCGCCAGCAGCTTGGTTGCGGAAGATCACGGGGAGCTGTTTTTT. The chain uses TRBV5-1 and TRBJ2-2, with D unclear. Trimming took off 0 bases at V and 7 bases at J, with 13 bases between the two ends. Germline V gives CDR1 SGHRS, CDR2 YFSETQ. The CDR3 contains 15 residues.

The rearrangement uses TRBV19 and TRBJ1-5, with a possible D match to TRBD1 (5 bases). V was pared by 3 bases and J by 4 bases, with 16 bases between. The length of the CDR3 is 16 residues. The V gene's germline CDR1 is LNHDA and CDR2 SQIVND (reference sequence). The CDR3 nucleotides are TGTGCCAGTAGTATCACCCAGGGCGTGGGTAATCAGCCCCAGCATTTT. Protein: CASSITQGVGNQPQHF.

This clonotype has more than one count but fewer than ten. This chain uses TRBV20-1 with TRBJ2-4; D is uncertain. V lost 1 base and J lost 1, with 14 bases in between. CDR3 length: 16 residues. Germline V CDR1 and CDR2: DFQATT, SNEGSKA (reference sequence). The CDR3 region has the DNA TGCAGTGCTAGAGCGTTACCGGATATCGCCAAAAACATTCAGTACTTC. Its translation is CSARALPDIAKNIQYF.

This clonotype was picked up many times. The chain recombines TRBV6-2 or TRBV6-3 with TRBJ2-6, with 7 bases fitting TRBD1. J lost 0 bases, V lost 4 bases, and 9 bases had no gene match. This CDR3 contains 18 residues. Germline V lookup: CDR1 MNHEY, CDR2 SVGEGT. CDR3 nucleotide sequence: TGTGCCAGCAGTTCGGACAGGTCTGTTCTCTCTGGGGCCAACGTCCTGACTTTC. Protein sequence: CASSSDRSVLSGANVLTF.

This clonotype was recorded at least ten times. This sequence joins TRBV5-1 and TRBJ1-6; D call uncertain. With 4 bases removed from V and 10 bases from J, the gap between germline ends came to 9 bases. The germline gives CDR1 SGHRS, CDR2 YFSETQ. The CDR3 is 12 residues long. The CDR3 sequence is CASSPVGSPLHF. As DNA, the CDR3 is TGCGCCAGCAGCCCCGTTGGCTCACCCCTCCACTTT.

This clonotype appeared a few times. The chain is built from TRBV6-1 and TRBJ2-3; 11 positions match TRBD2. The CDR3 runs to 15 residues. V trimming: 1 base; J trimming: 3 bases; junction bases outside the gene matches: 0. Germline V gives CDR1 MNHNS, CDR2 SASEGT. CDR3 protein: CASSEGTSGTDTQYF. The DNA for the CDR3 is TGTGCCAGCAGTGAAGGGACTAGCGGGACAGATACGCAGTATTTT.

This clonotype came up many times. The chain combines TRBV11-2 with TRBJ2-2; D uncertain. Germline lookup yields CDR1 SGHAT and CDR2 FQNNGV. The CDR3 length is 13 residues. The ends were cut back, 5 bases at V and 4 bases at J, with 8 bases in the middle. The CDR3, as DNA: TGTGCCAGCAGCAAGACTGTCACCGGGGAGCTGTTTTTT. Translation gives CASSKTVTGELFF.

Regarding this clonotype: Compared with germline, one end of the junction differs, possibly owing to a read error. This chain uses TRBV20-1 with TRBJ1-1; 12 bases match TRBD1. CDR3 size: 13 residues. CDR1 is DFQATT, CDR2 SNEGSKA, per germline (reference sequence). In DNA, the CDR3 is TGCAGTGCGCCTGGGACAGGGGGCACTGAAGCTCTCTTT. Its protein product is CSAPGTGGTEALF.

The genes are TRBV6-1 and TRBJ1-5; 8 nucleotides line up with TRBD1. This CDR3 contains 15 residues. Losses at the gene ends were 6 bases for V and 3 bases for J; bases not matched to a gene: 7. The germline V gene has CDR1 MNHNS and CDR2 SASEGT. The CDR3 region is CASSPVDRDNQPQHF. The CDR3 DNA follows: TGTGCCAGCAGCCCCGTGGACAGGGACAATCAGCCCCAGCATTTT.

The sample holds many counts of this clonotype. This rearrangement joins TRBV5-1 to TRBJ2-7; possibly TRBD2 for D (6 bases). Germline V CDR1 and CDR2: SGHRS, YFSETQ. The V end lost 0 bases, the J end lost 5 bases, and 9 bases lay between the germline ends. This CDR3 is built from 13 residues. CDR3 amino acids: CASSLGWGDEQYF. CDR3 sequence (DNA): TGCGCCAGCAGCTTGGGCTGGGGGGACGAGCAGTACTTC.

In DNA, the CDR3 is TGTGCCAGCAGCCGTTCGGGACAGGGGGCCACCCAGTACTTC. Encoded protein: CASSRSGQGATQYF. This rearrangement joins TRBV7-6 to TRBJ2-5, with 12 bases identical to TRBD1. Germline trimming cut 5 bases from V and 8 bases from J; bases unmatched to any gene: 6. Germline V CDR1 and CDR2: SGHVS, FNYEAQ. The CDR3 length is 14 residues.

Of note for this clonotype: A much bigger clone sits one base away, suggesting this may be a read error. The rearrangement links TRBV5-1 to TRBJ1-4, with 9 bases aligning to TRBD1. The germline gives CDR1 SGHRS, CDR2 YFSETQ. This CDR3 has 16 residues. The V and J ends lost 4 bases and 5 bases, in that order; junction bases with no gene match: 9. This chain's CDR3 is CASSLDIGQGNEKLFF. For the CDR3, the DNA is TGCGCCAGCAGCCTGGATATCGGACAGGGGAATGAAAAACTGTTTTTT.

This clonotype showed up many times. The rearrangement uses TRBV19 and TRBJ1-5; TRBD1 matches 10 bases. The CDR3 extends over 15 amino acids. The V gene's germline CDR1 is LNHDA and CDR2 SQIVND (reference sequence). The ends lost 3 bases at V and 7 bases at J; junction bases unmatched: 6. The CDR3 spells CASSILGQGNQPQHF. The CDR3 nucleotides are TGTGCCAGTAGTATTTTGGGACAGGGGAACCAGCCCCAGCATTTT.

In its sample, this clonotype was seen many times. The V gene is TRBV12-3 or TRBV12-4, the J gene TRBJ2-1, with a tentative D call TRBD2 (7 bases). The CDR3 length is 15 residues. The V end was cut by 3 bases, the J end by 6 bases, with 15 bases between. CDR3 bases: TGTGCCAGCAGTTTTCGGGGGGCGAGGGGCAATGAGCAGTTCTTC. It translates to CASSFRGARGNEQFF.

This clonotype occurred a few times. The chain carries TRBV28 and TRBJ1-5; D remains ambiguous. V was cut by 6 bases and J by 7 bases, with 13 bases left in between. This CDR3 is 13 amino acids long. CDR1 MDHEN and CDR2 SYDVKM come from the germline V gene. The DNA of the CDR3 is TGTGCCAGCAGGGGTTCTATGAGGCAGCCCCAGCATTTT. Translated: CASRGSMRQPQHF.

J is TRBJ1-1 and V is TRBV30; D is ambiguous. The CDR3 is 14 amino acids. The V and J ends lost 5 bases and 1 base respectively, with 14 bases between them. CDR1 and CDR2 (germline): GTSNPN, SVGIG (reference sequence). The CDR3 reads CAWAEVAPNTEAFF. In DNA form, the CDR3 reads TGTGCCTGGGCAGAAGTAGCCCCGAACACTGAAGCTTTCTTT.

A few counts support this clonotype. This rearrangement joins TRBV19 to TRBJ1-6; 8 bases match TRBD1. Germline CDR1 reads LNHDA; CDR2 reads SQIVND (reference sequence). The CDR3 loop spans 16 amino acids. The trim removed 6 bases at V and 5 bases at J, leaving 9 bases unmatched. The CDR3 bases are TGTGCCAGTAGCGTAACGGGACAGGACGATAATTCACCCCTCCACTTT. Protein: CASSVTGQDDNSPLHF.

The CDR3 coding sequence is TGTGCCAGCAGCTTGACTGGGGACAACGGGGAGCTGTTTTTT. It specifies CASSLTGDNGELFF. The chain couples TRBV5-4 to TRBJ2-2, with D possibly matching TRBD1 (6 bases). CDR1 and CDR2 (germline): SGHNT, YYREEE (reference sequence). The CDR3 consists of 14 residues. V shed 1 base and J shed 7 bases, with 11 bases lying between them.

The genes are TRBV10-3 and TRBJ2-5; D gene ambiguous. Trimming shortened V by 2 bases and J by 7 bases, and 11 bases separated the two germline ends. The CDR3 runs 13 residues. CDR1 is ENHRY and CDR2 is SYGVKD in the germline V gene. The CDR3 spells CAISEGVSGTQYF. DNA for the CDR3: TGTGCCATCAGTGAGGGGGTTTCGGGGACCCAGTACTTC.

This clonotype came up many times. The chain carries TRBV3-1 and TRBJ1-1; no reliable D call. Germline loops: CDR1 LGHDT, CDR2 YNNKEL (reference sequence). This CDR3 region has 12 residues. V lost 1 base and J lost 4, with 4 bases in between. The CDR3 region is CASSQGVTEAFF. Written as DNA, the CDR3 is TGTGCCAGCAGCCAAGGGGTCACTGAAGCTTTCTTT.

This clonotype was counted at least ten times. In DNA form, the CDR3 reads TGCAGTGCTAGAACTAGCGGGAGAGCCGGGGACAATGAGCAGTTCTTC. As protein: CSARTSGRAGDNEQFF. The chain employs TRBV20-1 and TRBJ2-1; 11 bases match TRBD2. Per germline, CDR1 DFQATT and CDR2 SNEGSKA (reference sequence). The CDR3 contains 16 residues. Trimming took 2 bases from V and 5 from J; bases not matched to a gene: 8.